Following are 5 T cell receptor beta chains from one sample sequenced in a study of T cells in Graves' hyperthyroidism and ophthalmopathy. What was amplified from RNA transcripts were TCR beta CDR3 regions. First-round RT-PCR with HTBI primers amplified the TCR CDR3 region. One entry per CDR3 protein results from TCRdb running MiXCR on the multiplex PCR reads. The sample records roughly 840,000 distinct CDR3 sequences, over 35% being singletons. The sequenced material came from blood. The receptors derive from a man in his late teens or twenties with Graves' hyperthyroidism.

J is TRBJ2-3 and V is TRBV24-1; D might be TRBD1 (6 bases). The CDR3 contains 14 residues. Looked up from germline, CDR1 is KGHDR and CDR2 is SFDVKD. V lost 9 bases to trimming and J lost 4 bases, with 16 bases between them. DNA of the CDR3: TGTGCCACCGCTGGGGGCGCAGGCCCAGATACGCAGTATTTT. Protein product: CATAGGAGPDTQYF.

The chain links TRBV7-2 to TRBJ1-3; no firm D call. This CDR3 is 16 amino acids long. With 5 bases removed from V and 3 bases from J, the gap between germline ends came to 17 bases. Germline values: CDR1 SGHTA, CDR2 FQGNSA. This CDR3 is CASSARLAGYGNTIYF. The DNA of the CDR3 is TGTGCCAGCAGCGCCAGACTAGCGGGATATGGAAACACCATATATTTT.

J is TRBJ1-2 and V is TRBV25-1, with TRBD1 matching over 9 bases. The CDR3 length is 13 residues. Germline V gene data show CDR1 as MGHDK and CDR2 as SYGVNS. After removal of 6 bases from V and 5 bases from J, the junction contained 4 bases not matched to a gene. CDR3 DNA sequence: TGTGCCAGCAGGGAGGGACAGGGTTATGGCTACACCTTC. Its protein is CASREGQGYGYTF.

This clonotype was picked up one time. The chain recombines TRBV29-1 with TRBJ1-2, with TRBD1 matching 11 bases. Trimming removed 3 bases from V and 6 bases from J; junction bases left unmatched: 9. Per the germline V gene, CDR1 is SQVTM and CDR2 is ANQGSEA. The CDR3 runs 15 residues. CDR3 loop: CSVDDPGTGGDGYTF. The CDR3 DNA follows: TGCAGCGTTGACGACCCCGGGACAGGGGGTGATGGCTACACCTTC.

Remarks on this clonotype: A read error may be the cause here, since a much bigger clone is one base away. This chain connects TRBV29-1 to TRBJ1-1, with 7 bases matching TRBD1. The germline CDR1 and CDR2 sequences are SQVTM and ANQGSEA. This CDR3 comprises 12 residues. The CDR3 sequence: CSVEDRGAEALF. The CDR3, as DNA: TGCAGCGTTGAAGACAGGGGGGCTGAAGCTCTCTTT.